Shown below are 29 T cell receptor beta chains from a single sample sequenced in a study of blood T cell repertoires in COVID-19. Only in-frame clones appear in the TCRdb table, and some are missing; sequencing was by immunoSEQ multiplex PCR. Here the sample spans around 260,000 clones, 91% being singletons. Sequencing input: peripheral blood. These receptors were obtained from a person in their late teens or twenties with COVID-19, enrolled during active disease.

The table lists this clone with a count of one. The chain has TRBV6-5 and TRBJ2-3; 7 bases are shared with TRBD1. With V trimmed by 2 bases and J by 2 bases, 7 bases remained unmatched. The germline CDR1 and CDR2 sequences are MNHEY and SVGAGI. The CDR3 totals 16 residues. DNA for the CDR3: TGTGCCAGCAGTTACCAGACAGGGACCTCCACAGATACGCAGTATTTT. It codes for CASSYQTGTSTDTQYF.

The CDR3, as DNA: TGTGCCAGTAGTATAGGGCAGGTCGCCAATCAGCCCCAGCATTTT. It translates to CASSIGQVANQPQHF. V is TRBV19 and J is TRBJ1-5; no firm D call. Germline loops: CDR1 LNHDA, CDR2 SQIVND (reference sequence). The length of the CDR3 is 15 residues. Trimming pared 1 base from V and 3 bases from J, leaving 10 bases between.

The chain joins TRBV7-9 to TRBJ1-1; possible D gene TRBD1, 6 bases. V was trimmed by 3 bases and J by 5 bases, leaving 13 bases between them. Germline assignment: CDR1 SEHNR and CDR2 FQNEAQ (reference sequence). This CDR3 is built from 14 residues. The CDR3 protein is CASSLRVDRTEAFF. The CDR3 coding sequence is TGTGCCAGCAGCTTGAGAGTAGACAGGACTGAAGCTTTCTTT.

The chain employs TRBV5-4 and TRBJ2-1; 10 bases line up with TRBD2. V was pared by 3 bases and J by 3 bases, with 3 bases of the junction left unmatched. Germline CDR1 SGHNT, CDR2 YYREEE (reference sequence). The CDR3 spans 15 residues. In DNA form, the CDR3 reads TGTGCCAGCAGCTCCGTAGCGGGAGGCTACAATGAGCAGTTCTTC. This sequence encodes CASSSVAGGYNEQFF.

This chain joins TRBV28 and TRBJ1-2; 7 nucleotides line up with TRBD1. The CDR3 sequence is 11 residues long. The ends lost 10 bases at V and 7 bases at J; junction bases unmatched: 6. Germline V lookup: CDR1 MDHEN, CDR2 SYDVKM. CDR3 in DNA: TGTGCCACCAACCAGGGGGGTGGCTACACCTTC. Encoded protein: CATNQGGGYTF.

The chain uses TRBV12-3 or TRBV12-4 and TRBJ2-1; tentative D call: TRBD2 (5 bases). V lost 6 bases and J 8 bases, leaving 14 bases between the germline ends. There are 13 residues in the CDR3. The CDR3 here is CASSSAMRDEQFF. The CDR3 DNA reads TGTGCCAGCAGCTCAGCCATGAGGGATGAGCAGTTCTTC.

The chain is built from TRBV11-3 and TRBJ1-1, with 9 bases that match TRBD1. After removal of 1 base from V and 1 base from J, the junction contained 7 bases not matched to a gene. Germline lookup yields CDR1 SGHNT and CDR2 YENEEA. The CDR3 contains 17 residues. CDR3 nucleotide sequence: TGTGCCAGCAGCTTAGCCGGTCCGGGACAGGGGAACACTGAAGCTTTCTTT. This encodes CASSLAGPGQGNTEAFF.

This chain links TRBV19 with TRBJ1-1; the D is unclear. The CDR3 covers 15 residues. V dropped 7 bases and J dropped 1 base, with 16 bases sitting between them. Germline V lookup: CDR1 LNHDA, CDR2 SQIVND (reference sequence). Here the CDR3 reads CASIEEAYGNTEAFF. DNA for the CDR3: TGTGCCAGTATTGAAGAGGCCTACGGGAACACTGAAGCTTTCTTT.

With regard to this clone: At one boundary the junction diverges from the germline segment, which might be a read error. The rearrangement uses TRBV7-9 and TRBJ2-7; D unclear. From germline, CDR1 is SEHNR and CDR2 FQNEAQ (reference sequence). The CDR3 totals 14 residues. The CDR3 loop reads CASTLNSLQDEQYF. The CDR3 region has the DNA TGTGCCAGCACCTTAAACAGTCTCCAGGACGAGCAGTACTTC.

The V call is TRBV6-5, the J call TRBJ2-7, with TRBD2 matching 7 bases. CDR3 length: 15 amino acids. Germline trimming cut 6 bases from V and 2 bases from J; bases unmatched to any gene: 10. Germline V gives CDR1 MNHEY, CDR2 SVGAGI. CDR3 protein: CASSRHTGGTYEQYF. DNA for the CDR3: TGTGCCAGCAGCCGCCACACGGGAGGAACCTACGAGCAGTACTTC.

V usage is TRBV27 and J usage is TRBJ1-1, with 8 bases identical to TRBD1. Germline V CDR1 and CDR2: MNHEY, SMNVEV (reference sequence). The V and J ends lost 5 bases and 1 base, in that order; junction bases with no gene match: 9. The CDR3 sequence is 16 residues long. CDR3 in amino acids: CASSTNRGGQNTEAFF. In DNA form, the CDR3 reads TGTGCCAGCAGTACGAACAGGGGGGGGCAGAACACTGAAGCTTTCTTT.

CDR3 amino acids: CASGLQGPVPNQPQHF. In DNA form, the CDR3 reads TGTGCTAGTGGTTTGCAGGGCCCCGTCCCCAATCAGCCCCAGCATTTT. V gene TRBV12-5 combines with J gene TRBJ1-5; maybe TRBD1 (5 bases). In germline, CDR1 is LGHNT, CDR2 FRNRAP. CDR3 length: 16 residues. Trimming took 2 bases from V and 3 from J, leaving 14 bases between them.

The rearrangement joins TRBV2 to TRBJ1-2; a weak D match, TRBD1 (6 bases). CDR3 size: 15 residues. The germline CDR1 and CDR2 sequences are SNHLY and FYNNEI. Trimming pared 7 bases from V and 6 bases from J, leaving 21 bases between. Here the CDR3 DNA reads TGTGCCAGCAAAGCGGGGGCCTCCTTATTTGATGGCTACACCTTC. Translating it yields CASKAGASLFDGYTF.

V gene TRBV4-1 combines with J gene TRBJ2-1; tentative D call: TRBD1 (6 bases). With 3 bases removed from V and 0 bases from J, the gap between germline ends came to 18 bases. The CDR3 covers 18 residues. Germline CDR1 is MGHRA and CDR2 is YSYEKL. This CDR3 is CASSQGDILTSSYNEQFF. CDR3 in DNA: TGCGCCAGCAGCCAGGGGGACATCTTAACGAGCTCCTACAATGAGCAGTTCTTC.

The chain uses TRBV7-2 and TRBJ1-2; no clear D gene. Per germline, CDR1 SGHTA and CDR2 FQGNSA. V was pared by 1 base and J by 6 bases, with 9 bases between. The CDR3 is 13 residues long. The CDR3 region has the DNA TGTGCCAGCAGCTTAGGAGGGTTCGATGGCTACACCTTC. This gives the protein CASSLGGFDGYTF.

The sample holds a few counts of this clone. The rearrangement uses TRBV5-1 and TRBJ2-7, with 15 positions matching TRBD2. Germline lookup yields CDR1 SGHRS and CDR2 YFSETQ. The J segment lost 6 bases and the V segment lost 2 bases, leaving 12 bases of the junction unmatched. There are 18 residues in the CDR3. Here the CDR3 reads CASSLFPGTSGRNGEQYF. In DNA form, the CDR3 reads TGCGCCAGCAGCTTATTTCCCGGGACTAGCGGGAGGAATGGCGAGCAGTACTTC.

J is TRBJ1-5 and V is TRBV6-5; D might be TRBD1 (6 bases). CDR3 size: 12 residues. CDR1 and CDR2 (germline): MNHEY, SVGAGI. The germline V and J ends were trimmed by 6 bases and 5 bases, with 8 bases remaining between them. CDR3: CASRQGYQPQHF. The CDR3 bases are TGTGCCAGCAGACAGGGTTATCAGCCCCAGCATTTT.

This clone was observed a single time. The chain has TRBV13 and TRBJ2-3, with 7 bases that match TRBD2. V gave up 5 bases and J gave up 8 bases; unmatched junction bases: 16. The CDR3 has 16 residues. The germline V gene encodes CDR1 PRHDT and CDR2 FYEKMQ (reference sequence). This CDR3 is CASSPPWTREESTQYF. Here the CDR3 DNA reads TGTGCCAGCAGCCCCCCCTGGACCCGGGAGGAGAGTACGCAGTATTTT.

The gene calls are TRBV13 and TRBJ2-1; 10 bases match TRBD2. The CDR3 is made up of 16 amino acids. Germline assignment: CDR1 PRHDT and CDR2 FYEKMQ (reference sequence). Trimming at V came to 3 bases and at J to 0 bases, leaving 2 bases not matched to a gene. In nucleotides, the CDR3 is TGTGCCAGCAGCTTTACTAGCGGGACCTCCTACAATGAGCAGTTCTTC. Translated: CASSFTSGTSYNEQFF.

V is TRBV6-2 or TRBV6-3 and J is TRBJ2-1; TRBD2 matches 13 bases. V was pared by 2 bases and J by 12 bases, with 13 bases of the junction left unmatched. The CDR3 covers 17 residues. In germline, CDR1 is MNHEY, CDR2 SVGEGT. Written as DNA, the CDR3 is TGTGCCAGCAGTTACGGGGGACCGGGACTAGCGGGAATAGGGCAGTTCTTC. This gives the protein CASSYGGPGLAGIGQFF.

There are a few counts of this clone. This chain uses TRBV6-5 with TRBJ1-3; no clear D gene. Germline assignment: CDR1 MNHEY and CDR2 SVGAGI. CDR3 length: 13 amino acids. V lost 5 bases, J lost 5 bases, and 10 bases lay in between. DNA for the CDR3: TGTGCCAGCAGTCCAGTAGACAGAAACACCATATATTTT. This gives the protein CASSPVDRNTIYF.

The V and J genes are TRBV2 and TRBJ2-7; no clear D. The CDR3 is 12 amino acids. Trimming left V 5 bases short and J 6 bases short, with 11 bases between. Germline V gene lookup returns CDR1 SNHLY and CDR2 FYNNEI. CDR3 region: CASSLERSEQYF. The CDR3 nucleotides read TGTGCCAGCAGTCTAGAGAGGAGCGAGCAGTACTTC.

This chain uses TRBV7-2 with TRBJ1-2; TRBD1 agrees at 8 bases. The germline CDR1 and CDR2 sequences are SGHTA and FQGNSA. V was clipped by 5 bases and J by 4 bases; unmatched bases: 6. The CDR3 has 14 amino acids. The CDR3 loop reads CASSPGTGSYGYTF. The CDR3, as DNA: TGTGCCAGCAGCCCGGGGACAGGAAGCTATGGCTACACCTTC.

This clone came up once. The CDR3 nucleotides are TGTGCCAGCAGTTACCGAGCCACCCCGAGGGGGGAGACCCAGTACTTC. Encoded protein: CASSYRATPRGETQYF. The gene calls are TRBV6-2 or TRBV6-3 and TRBJ2-5; possible D gene TRBD1, 6 bases. CDR3 size: 16 residues. Germline V gene lookup returns CDR1 MNHEY and CDR2 SVGEGT. V was trimmed by 2 bases and J by 5 bases, leaving 18 bases between them.

The chain has TRBV5-1 and TRBJ1-4, with D tentatively TRBD1 (5 bases). Trimming cost V 2 bases and J 0 bases, with 14 bases left between them. The CDR3 is 17 amino acids. In germline, CDR1 is SGHRS, CDR2 YFSETQ. The CDR3 coding sequence is TGCGCCAGCAGCTTTTCGACAGACCCTGCAACTAATGAAAAACTGTTTTTT. The encoded protein is CASSFSTDPATNEKLFF.

The rearrangement uses TRBV9 and TRBJ1-5, with TRBD1 matching over 8 bases. Germline trimming cut 7 bases from V and 0 bases from J; bases unmatched to any gene: 3. The CDR3 has 14 residues. Germline values: CDR1 SGDLS, CDR2 YYNGEE. The CDR3 loop reads CASGTGGSNQPQHF. The DNA for the CDR3 is TGTGCCAGCGGAACAGGGGGTAGCAATCAGCCCCAGCATTTT.

The chain carries TRBV5-6 and TRBJ2-7; the match to TRBD2 covers 12 bases. There are 16 residues in the CDR3. After removal of 4 bases from V and 2 bases from J, the junction contained 7 bases not matched to a gene. Germline loops: CDR1 SGHDT, CDR2 YYEEEE. The DNA for the CDR3 is TGTGCCAGCAGCCGGTCACTAGCGGGAGGCGCCTACGAGCAGTACTTC. It specifies CASSRSLAGGAYEQYF.

The chain uses TRBV5-1 and TRBJ1-2, with D maybe TRBD1 (6 bases). The CDR3 is made up of 16 amino acids. Germline V gene data show CDR1 as SGHRS and CDR2 as YFSETQ. The germline V and J ends were trimmed by 0 bases and 0 bases, with 12 bases remaining between them. As DNA, the CDR3 is TGCGCCAGCAGCTTGGGTCAGGGGCAAGCTAACTATGGCTACACCTTC. It specifies CASSLGQGQANYGYTF.

The chain carries TRBV6-6 and TRBJ2-2, with a tentative D call TRBD2 (5 bases). CDR3 length: 14 residues. Trimming shortened V by 2 bases and J by 6 bases, and 10 bases separated the two germline ends. CDR1 and CDR2 (germline): MNHNY, SVGAGI (reference sequence). For the CDR3, the DNA is TGTGCCAGCAGTTACGGAGGTGGTCCCGGGGAGCTGTTTTTT. Protein: CASSYGGGPGELFF.